The 27 T cell receptor beta chains reported below all come from one sample, sequenced in a study of shared clonotypes between healthy human individuals. Some clones are missing from TCRdb's copy, which holds only in-frame ones; the method was immunoSEQ multiplex PCR. This sample has roughly 2,300,000 clones; roughly 92% occur once, and the top ten carry approximately 0.39%. The specimen sequenced was naive CD4+ T cells from PBMCs. This sample's subset: CD45RA+ positively selected. Source of these receptors: a man aged 18 to 30 in good health. Some clones in this sample may be carry-over from other donors' samples.

V gene TRBV4-1 combines with J gene TRBJ1-2; TRBD1 matches 7 bases. Unmatched junction bases numbered 2, after V lost 0 bases and J lost 4 bases. This CDR3 has 14 amino acids. CDR1 is MGHRA, CDR2 YSYEKL, per germline. Written as DNA, the CDR3 is TGCGCCAGCAGCCAAGACCAGGGGGGCTATGGCTACACCTTC. This translates into CASSQDQGGYGYTF.

V gene TRBV19 combines with J gene TRBJ1-5; D is unresolved. This CDR3 is 17 amino acids long. The germline V and J ends were trimmed by 4 bases and 0 bases, with 16 bases remaining between them. Germline V CDR1 and CDR2: LNHDA, SQIVND (reference sequence). The CDR3 loop is CASSTDQPDYSNQPQHF. The CDR3 DNA reads as TGTGCCAGTAGTACGGACCAGCCAGACTATAGCAATCAGCCCCAGCATTTT.

The gene calls are TRBV2 and TRBJ2-1; TRBD2 agrees at 7 bases. J lost 8 bases, V lost 7 bases, and 14 bases had no gene match. CDR1 is SNHLY, CDR2 FYNNEI, per germline. The CDR3 runs to 15 residues. CDR3 region: CASTYAGVAGYEQFF. The CDR3 nucleotides are TGTGCCAGCACGTACGCGGGGGTCGCAGGGTATGAGCAGTTCTTC.

In DNA, the CDR3 is TGTGCCAGCAGAAGGACTAGCGCACAAATGAAGCAGTTCTTC. This gives the protein CASRRTSAQMKQFF. V is TRBV2 and J is TRBJ2-1; 9 positions match TRBD2. The CDR3 totals 14 residues. After removal of 6 bases from V and 11 bases from J, the junction contained 11 bases not matched to a gene. CDR1 is SNHLY, CDR2 FYNNEI, per germline.

The chain uses TRBV11-2 and TRBJ2-1; either TRBD1 or TRBD2 may supply D (5 bases each). The CDR3 contains 17 residues. Trimming removed 3 bases from V and 8 bases from J, with 23 bases in between. CDR1 is SGHAT, CDR2 FQNNGV, per germline. CDR3 residues: CASSFWGSRGREDEQFF. DNA of the CDR3: TGTGCCAGCAGCTTTTGGGGCTCTAGGGGACGAGAGGATGAGCAGTTCTTC.

The chain couples TRBV25-1 to TRBJ1-4; TRBD1 matches at 7 bases. From germline, CDR1 is MGHDK and CDR2 SYGVNS. This CDR3 is built from 16 residues. J lost 3 bases, V lost 4 bases, and 8 bases had no gene match. The CDR3, as DNA: TGTGCCAGCAGTGGCGGACAGGACTCGGCTAATGAAAAACTGTTTTTT. As protein: CASSGGQDSANEKLFF. Supplemented by reference TRBV25-1 and TRBJ1-4, the full variable domain reads EADIYQTPRYLVIGTGKKITLECSQTMGHDKMYWYQQDPGMELHLIHYSYGVNSTEKGDLSSESTVSRIRTEHFPLTLESARPSHTSQYLCASSGGQDSANEKLFFGSGTQLSVL.

A single count supports this clone. This chain connects TRBV27 to TRBJ1-2; possibly TRBD1 for D (5 bases). V dropped 5 bases and J dropped 4 bases, with 17 bases sitting between them. The V gene's germline CDR1 is MNHEY and CDR2 SMNVEV (reference sequence). The CDR3 length is 15 residues. The CDR3 sequence: CASSLRAGTAYGYTF. The CDR3 DNA reads TGTGCCAGCAGTCTAAGGGCCGGGACGGCCTATGGCTACACCTTC.

This chain links TRBV7-9 with TRBJ1-1; D gene unclear. Trimming took off 5 bases at V and 7 bases at J, with 11 bases between the two ends. The length of the CDR3 is 12 residues. Germline V gene sequence: CDR1 SEHNR, CDR2 FQNEAQ (reference sequence). The chain's CDR3 is CASSPLILEAFF. In nucleotides, the CDR3 is TGTGCCAGCAGCCCCCTAATCCTTGAAGCTTTCTTT.

This rearrangement joins TRBV11-3 to TRBJ2-3; 12 bases map to TRBD2. The germline gives CDR1 SGHNT, CDR2 YENEEA. The V gene end was trimmed by 1 base and the J gene end by 0 bases; junction bases not matched to a gene: 2. This CDR3 region has 17 residues. The CDR3 protein is CASSLGGTSGSTDTQYF. DNA of the CDR3: TGTGCCAGCAGCTTAGGCGGGACTAGCGGGAGCACAGATACGCAGTATTTT. Full variable domain (rest looked up from reference TRBV11-3 and TRBJ2-3): EAGVVQSPRYKIIEKKQPVAFWCNPISGHNTLYWYLQNLGQGPELLIRYENEEAVDDSQLPKDRFSAERLKGVDSTLKIQPAELGDSAVYLCASSLGGTSGSTDTQYFGPGTRLTVL.

The V gene is TRBV4-3, the J gene TRBJ1-2, with D perhaps matching TRBD1 (5 bases). V was shortened by 0 bases and J by 4 bases, with 15 bases between the two germline ends. The CDR3 covers 16 residues. The V gene's germline CDR1 is LGHNA and CDR2 YSLEER. CDR3 residues: CASSQDPTGAGYGYTF. CDR3 in DNA: TGCGCCAGCAGCCAAGATCCTACCGGGGCGGGCTATGGCTACACCTTC.

This clone showed up just once. The chain combines TRBV4-1 with TRBJ2-5; TRBD1 might be the D (6 bases). CDR3 size: 16 residues. V shed 0 bases and J shed 2 bases, with 13 bases lying between them. Germline V gene lookup returns CDR1 MGHRA and CDR2 YSYEKL. This CDR3 is CASSQDQAGAQETQYF. As DNA, the CDR3 is TGCGCCAGCAGCCAAGATCAGGCAGGGGCTCAAGAGACCCAGTACTTC.

The V call is TRBV28, the J call TRBJ2-1; TRBD2 might be the D (5 bases). The V end lost 2 bases, the J end lost 14 bases, and 19 bases lay between the germline ends. Per germline, CDR1 MDHEN and CDR2 SYDVKM. The CDR3 is 14 amino acids. The CDR3 sequence is CASSLSGSGYDEFF. CDR3 DNA: TGTGCCAGCAGTTTAAGTGGTTCGGGATACGATGAGTTCTTC.

This rearrangement joins TRBV7-9 to TRBJ1-2; 7 nucleotides align to TRBD1. The ends lost 4 bases at V and 4 bases at J; junction bases unmatched: 3. Germline V gene sequence: CDR1 SEHNR, CDR2 FQNEAQ (reference sequence). The CDR3 length is 13 residues. The CDR3 DNA is TGTGCCAGCAGCTCAGGGGGTATCTATGGCTACACCTTC. Translated, it gives CASSSGGIYGYTF.

This clone appeared a single time. The chain carries TRBV28 and TRBJ2-2, with D tentatively TRBD1 (5 bases). Germline V gene data show CDR1 as MDHEN and CDR2 as SYDVKM. The CDR3 is 16 amino acids. The V end lost 5 bases, the J end lost 4 bases, and 17 bases lay between the germline ends. The CDR3 coding sequence is TGTGCCAGCAGTAGGTGGACATCAATGCGCACCGGGGAGCTGTTTTTT. Its protein product is CASSRWTSMRTGELFF.

In DNA form, the CDR3 reads TGCGCCAGCAGCTTGGGAGACCCCGTCGGGACCCAGTACTTC. Residues: CASSLGDPVGTQYF. J is TRBJ2-5 and V is TRBV5-1, with no clear D. The V end lost 0 bases, the J end lost 7 bases, and 13 bases lay between the germline ends. This CDR3 has 14 residues. Germline V gives CDR1 SGHRS, CDR2 YFSETQ.

V and J are TRBV7-3 and TRBJ2-3, with D possibly being TRBD1 or TRBD2 (6 bases each). Trimming took off 5 bases at V and 1 base at J, with 13 bases between the two ends. CDR3 length: 15 amino acids. Germline lookup yields CDR1 SGHTA and CDR2 FQGTGA. CDR3 sequence (DNA): TGTGCCAGCAGCACCTCGAGGGGGGGCACAGATACGCAGTATTTT. It specifies CASSTSRGGTDTQYF.

V usage is TRBV28 and J usage is TRBJ2-4; D perhaps matches TRBD2 (5 bases). Germline V gene lookup returns CDR1 MDHEN and CDR2 SYDVKM. This CDR3 has 12 amino acids. Deletions cut 4 bases from V and 7 bases from J, with 8 bases between. The CDR3 bases are TGTGCCAGCAGTTCACCGGGGAACATTCAGTACTTC. It translates to CASSSPGNIQYF. The whole variable domain, filled in from reference TRBV28 and TRBJ2-4, reads DVKVTQSSRYLVKRTGEKVFLECVQDMDHENMFWYRQDPGLGLRLIYFSYDVKMKEKGDIPEGYSVSREKKERFSLILESASTNQTSMYLCASSSPGNIQYFGAGTRLSVL.

J is TRBJ2-7 and V is TRBV5-1, with TRBD1 matching over 9 bases. The CDR3 runs to 13 residues. Losses at the gene ends were 7 bases for V and 5 bases for J; bases not matched to a gene: 7. Per germline, CDR1 SGHRS and CDR2 YFSETQ. DNA for the CDR3: TGCGCCAGCGAGACAGGGGGTTCCAACGAGCAGTACTTC. Its protein product is CASETGGSNEQYF.

This chain joins TRBV9 and TRBJ1-2, with a weak D call TRBD1 (6 bases). This CDR3 spans 15 amino acids. V was pared by 4 bases and J by 4 bases, with 17 bases between. Germline V gene lookup returns CDR1 SGDLS and CDR2 YYNGEE. CDR3 in DNA: TGTGCCAGCAGCCCATCTGAGGGGGGAGTCTATGGCTACACCTTC. Residues: CASSPSEGGVYGYTF.

The CDR3 sequence: CASSVSGRGGYNEQFF. The CDR3 DNA follows: TGTGCCAGCAGCGTTAGCGGGAGAGGCGGCTACAATGAGCAGTTCTTC. The rearrangement joins TRBV9 to TRBJ2-1; 9 nucleotides match TRBD2. Germline V gene lookup returns CDR1 SGDLS and CDR2 YYNGEE. Trimming at V came to 2 bases and at J to 3 bases, leaving 6 bases not matched to a gene. The CDR3 spans 16 residues.

This clone was counted once. The CDR3 loop is CASSLIWGNEQYF. The CDR3 DNA follows: TGTGCCAGCAGCCTAATATGGGGGAACGAGCAGTACTTC. The V gene is TRBV5-4, the J gene TRBJ2-7; D may match TRBD1 or TRBD2 (5 bases each). This CDR3 is built from 13 residues. The germline V gene encodes CDR1 SGHNT and CDR2 YYREEE (reference sequence). The V end lost 4 bases, the J end lost 5 bases, and 13 bases lay between the germline ends.

A remark on this clone: Other nucleotide sequences in the sample specify the same CDR3. The chain links TRBV7-9 to TRBJ1-5; 8 positions agree with TRBD1. V shed 5 bases and J 3 bases; nucleotides not matched to a gene: 3. CDR3 length: 14 amino acids. The V gene's germline CDR1 is SEHNR and CDR2 FQNEAQ (reference sequence). In DNA form, the CDR3 reads TGTGCCAGCAGCCCGGACAGGGCCAATCAGCCCCAGCATTTT. It encodes CASSPDRANQPQHF.

A note on this clone: Other DNA sequences in this specimen translate into the identical CDR3. The rearrangement joins TRBV6-5 to TRBJ2-5; D may match TRBD1 or TRBD2 (5 bases each). The CDR3 is made up of 13 amino acids. Germline CDR1 reads MNHEY; CDR2 reads SVGAGI. The V gene lost 0 bases and the J gene lost 5 bases, with 7 bases spanning the gap. In DNA form, the CDR3 reads TGTGCCAGCAGTTACTCCCGGGGCGAGACCCAGTACTTC. Protein sequence: CASSYSRGETQYF.

The chain combines TRBV15 with TRBJ1-2, with D tentatively TRBD1 (5 bases). Germline V CDR1 and CDR2: LNHNV, YYDKDF (reference sequence). CDR3 size: 13 residues. V dropped 1 base and J dropped 4 bases, with 7 bases sitting between them. CDR3 amino acids: CATSRGQFYGYTF. Written as DNA, the CDR3 is TGTGCCACCAGCAGAGGACAGTTCTATGGCTACACCTTC. Full variable domain (missing parts from reference TRBV15 and TRBJ1-2): DAMVIQNPRYQVTQFGKPVTLSCSQTLNHNVMYWYQQKSSQAPKLLFHYYDKDFNNEADTPDNFQSRRPNTSFCFLDIRSPGLGDTAMYLCATSRGQFYGYTFGSGTRLTVV.

The chain recombines TRBV18 with TRBJ2-1; no clear D gene. CDR3 length equals 13 residues. CDR1 and CDR2 (germline): KGHSH, LQKENI. V shed 4 bases and J shed 2 bases, with 6 bases lying between them. This CDR3 is CASSQGTYNEQFF. The CDR3 nucleotides are TGTGCCAGCTCACAGGGAACCTACAATGAGCAGTTCTTC.

The J gene is TRBJ1-1, the V gene TRBV6-5; D possibly corresponds to TRBD1 (6 bases). V shed 2 bases and J shed 1 base, with 11 bases lying between them. CDR3 length equals 15 residues. The V gene's germline CDR1 is MNHEY and CDR2 SVGAGI. The CDR3 here is CASSYQGTANTEAFF. Written as DNA, the CDR3 is TGTGCCAGCAGTTACCAGGGGACGGCGAACACTGAAGCTTTCTTT.

The chain employs TRBV5-1 and TRBJ2-2, with D unclear. V lost 2 bases and J 6 bases, leaving 8 bases between the germline ends. Germline V gene sequence: CDR1 SGHRS, CDR2 YFSETQ. CDR3 size: 13 residues. The CDR3 DNA sequence: TGCGCCAGCAGCTTCGGGCTGGCCGGGGAGCTGTTTTTT. Translation gives CASSFGLAGELFF. Complete variable domain (other parts from reference TRBV5-1 and TRBJ2-2): KAGVTQTPRYLIKTRGQQVTLSCSPISGHRSVSWYQQTPGQGLQFLFEYFSETQRNKGNFPGRFSGRQFSNSRSEMNVSTLELGDSALYLCASSFGLAGELFFGEGSRLTVL.